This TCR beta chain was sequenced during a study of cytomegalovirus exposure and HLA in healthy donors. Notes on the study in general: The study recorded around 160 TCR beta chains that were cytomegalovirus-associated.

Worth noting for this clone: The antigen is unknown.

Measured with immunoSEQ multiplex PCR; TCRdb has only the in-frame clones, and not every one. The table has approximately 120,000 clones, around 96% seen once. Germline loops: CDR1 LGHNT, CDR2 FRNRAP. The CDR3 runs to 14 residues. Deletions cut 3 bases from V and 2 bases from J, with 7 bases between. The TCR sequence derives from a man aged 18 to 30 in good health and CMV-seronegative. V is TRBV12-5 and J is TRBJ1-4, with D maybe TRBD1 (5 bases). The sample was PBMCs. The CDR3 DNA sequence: TGTGCTAGTGGTTTTCGGGGGACTAATGAAAAACTGTTTTTT. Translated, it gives CASGFRGTNEKLFF.